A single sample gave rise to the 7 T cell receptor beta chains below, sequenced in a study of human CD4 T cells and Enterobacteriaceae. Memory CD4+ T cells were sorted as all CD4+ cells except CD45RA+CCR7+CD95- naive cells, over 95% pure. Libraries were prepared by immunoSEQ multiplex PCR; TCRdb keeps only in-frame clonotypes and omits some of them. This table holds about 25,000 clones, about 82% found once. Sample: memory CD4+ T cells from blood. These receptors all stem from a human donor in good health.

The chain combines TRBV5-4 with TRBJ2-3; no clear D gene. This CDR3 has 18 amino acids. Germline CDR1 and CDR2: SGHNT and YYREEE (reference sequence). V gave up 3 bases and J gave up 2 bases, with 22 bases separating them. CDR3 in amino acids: CASSSNRLGQETTDTQYF. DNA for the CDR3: TGTGCCAGCAGCTCCAATCGATTGGGTCAGGAGACCACAGATACGCAGTATTTT. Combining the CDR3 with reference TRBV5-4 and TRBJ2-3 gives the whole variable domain ETGVTQSPTHLIKTRGQQVTLRCSSQSGHNTVSWYQQALGQGPQFIFQYYREEENGRGNFPPRFSGLQFPNYSSELNVNALELDDSALYLCASSSNRLGQETTDTQYFGPGTRLTVL.

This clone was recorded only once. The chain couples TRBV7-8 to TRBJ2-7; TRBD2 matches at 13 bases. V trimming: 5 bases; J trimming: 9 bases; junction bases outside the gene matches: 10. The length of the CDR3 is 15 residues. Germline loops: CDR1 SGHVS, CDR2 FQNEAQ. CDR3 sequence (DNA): TGTGCCAGCAGCAAGATTGGGACTAGCGGGACCCTGCAGTACTTC. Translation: CASSKIGTSGTLQYF.

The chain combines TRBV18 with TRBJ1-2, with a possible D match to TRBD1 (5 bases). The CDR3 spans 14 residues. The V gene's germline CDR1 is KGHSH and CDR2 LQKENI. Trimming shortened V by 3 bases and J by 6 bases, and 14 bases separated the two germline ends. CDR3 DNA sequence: TGTGCCAGCTCACCCTCTCATTGGGGCAATGGCTACACCTTC. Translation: CASSPSHWGNGYTF.

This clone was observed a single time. This CDR3 is CASSVAGFTAQETQYF. In DNA form, the CDR3 reads TGTGCCAGCAGCGTAGCTGGGTTCACAGCCCAAGAGACCCAGTACTTC. The rearrangement links TRBV9 to TRBJ2-5, with D unclear. This CDR3 region has 16 residues. The germline V gene encodes CDR1 SGDLS and CDR2 YYNGEE. V was cut by 0 bases and J by 1 base, with 13 bases left in between. Full variable domain (missing parts from reference TRBV9 and TRBJ2-5): DSGVTQTPKHLITATGQRVTLRCSPRSGDLSVYWYQQSLDQGLQFLIQYYNGEERAKGNILERFSAQQFPDLHSELNLSSLELGDSALYFCASSVAGFTAQETQYFGPGTRLLVL.

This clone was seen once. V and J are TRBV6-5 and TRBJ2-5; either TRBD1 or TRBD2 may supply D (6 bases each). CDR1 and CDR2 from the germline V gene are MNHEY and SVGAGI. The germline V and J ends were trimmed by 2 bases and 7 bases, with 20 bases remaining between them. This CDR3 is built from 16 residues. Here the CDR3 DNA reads TGTGCCAGCAGTTACGGCGGGACACCCAAGAGGGGGACCCAGTACTTC. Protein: CASSYGGTPKRGTQYF.

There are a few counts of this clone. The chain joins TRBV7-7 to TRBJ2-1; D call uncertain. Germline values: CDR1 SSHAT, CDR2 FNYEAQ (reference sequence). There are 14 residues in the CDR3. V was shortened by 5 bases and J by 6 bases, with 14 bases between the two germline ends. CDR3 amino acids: CASSLSPSGNEQFF. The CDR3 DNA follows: TGTGCCAGCAGCCTCTCGCCTAGTGGCAATGAGCAGTTCTTC.

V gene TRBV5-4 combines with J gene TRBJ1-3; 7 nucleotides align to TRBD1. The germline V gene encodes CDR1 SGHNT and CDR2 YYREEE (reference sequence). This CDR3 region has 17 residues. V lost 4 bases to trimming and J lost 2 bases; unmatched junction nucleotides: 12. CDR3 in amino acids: CASSQRSGGSAGNTIYF. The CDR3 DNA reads TGTGCCAGCAGCCAAAGATCAGGGGGTAGTGCTGGAAACACCATATATTTT. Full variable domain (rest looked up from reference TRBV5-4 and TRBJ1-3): ETGVTQSPTHLIKTRGQQVTLRCSSQSGHNTVSWYQQALGQGPQFIFQYYREEENGRGNFPPRFSGLQFPNYSSELNVNALELDDSALYLCASSQRSGGSAGNTIYFGEGSWLTVV.